This is a list of T cell receptor beta chains from one sample in a study of vaccination effects on CD4 cells after COVID-19. Measured with immunoSEQ multiplex PCR; TCRdb has only the in-frame clones, and not every one. The table lists some 56,000 clones, 76% of them singletons, with 5.5% in the top ten. No antigen is known for these receptors. The specimen comprised CD4+ T cells from PBMCs cultured with HIV peptides, sampled before COVID-19 vaccination. The receptors originated from a human donor who had a prior SARS-CoV-2 infection. Both conserved end residues are part of each CDR3. D genes are given only for firm matches. Not every row has a clone size; where given, it reads once, few, many or a size class.

length,D,size,J,V,CDR3,DNA
19,TRBD2,.,TRBJ2-3,TRBV5-1,CASSQTRTSGGFAADTQYF,TGCGCCAGCAGCCAAACAAGGACTAGCGGGGGTTTTGCCGCAGATACGCAGTATTTT
13,TRBD1,.,TRBJ2-7,TRBV7-9,CASSQGQVREQYF,TGTGCCAGCAGCCAGGGACAGGTCCGCGAGCAGTACTTC
13,.,.,TRBJ2-2,TRBV3-1/TRBV3-2,CASSQVRAGELFF,TGTGCCAGCAGCCAAGTGAGGGCCGGAGAGCTGTTTTTT
15,.,.,TRBJ1-1,TRBV5-1,CASSLGVELNTEAFF,TGCGCCAGCAGCTTGGGGGTGGAATTGAACACTGAAGCTTTCTTT
18,TRBD2,few,TRBJ2-3,TRBV5-4,CASSAGLAGVTSTDTQYF,TGTGCCAGCAGCGCAGGACTAGCGGGGGTCACTAGCACAGATACGCAGTATTTT
13,.,once,TRBJ2-2,TRBV11-3,CASRQQGTGELFF,TGTGCCAGCAGACAACAGGGTACCGGGGAGCTGTTTTTT
15,.,.,TRBJ2-3,TRBV5-1,CASRIGGWGTDTQYF,TGCGCCAGCAGAATAGGGGGGTGGGGCACAGATACGCAGTATTTT
15,.,few,TRBJ2-2,TRBV19,CASSIDGGGNRELFF,TGTGCCAGTAGTATAGATGGGGGCGGTAACCGGGAGCTGTTTTTT
13,.,few,TRBJ2-7,TRBV5-1,CASSLSQGYEQYF,TGCGCCAGCAGCTTGTCGCAGGGCTACGAGCAGTACTTC
11,.,.,TRBJ1-2,TRBV5-6,CASSFNYGYTF,TGTGCCAGCAGCTTTAACTATGGCTACACCTTC
15,.,.,TRBJ1-2,TRBV7-9,CASSLYNRANYGYTF,TGTGCCAGCAGCTTATACAACAGGGCCAACTATGGCTACACCTTC
16,.,.,TRBJ1-4,TRBV3-1/TRBV3-2,CASSQSLDGGREKLFF,TGTGCCAGCAGCCAAAGTCTTGACGGGGGCAGGGAAAAACTGTTTTTT
16,.,once,TRBJ2-3,TRBV7-2,CASSQTRDLPTDTQYF,TGTGCCAGCAGCCAGACCCGGGACCTTCCCACAGATACGCAGTATTTT
14,.,.,TRBJ1-6,TRBV5-8,CASSFRGNNSPLHF,TGTGCCAGCAGCTTCCGGGGGAATAATTCACCCCTCCACTTT
14,.,.,TRBJ1-3,TRBV5-4,CASSIGGPGNTIYF,TGTGCCAGCAGCATAGGGGGGCCCGGAAACACCATATATTTT
15,TRBD1,.,TRBJ2-7,TRBV19,CASSIPGQGGYEQYF,TGTGCCAGTAGTATCCCAGGACAGGGGGGGTACGAGCAGTACTTC
16,TRBD1,.,TRBJ2-4,TRBV9,CASSTRDRGRENIQYF,TGTGCCAGCAGCACAAGGGACAGGGGGAGGGAAAACATTCAGTACTTC
12,.,.,TRBJ1-1,TRBV6-1,CASSAQGLEAFF,TGTGCCAGCAGTGCACAGGGCCTTGAAGCTTTCTTT
14,.,.,TRBJ2-2,TRBV18,CASSPYTGTGELFF,TGTGCCAGCTCACCGTACACGGGTACCGGGGAGCTGTTTTTT
14,TRBD2,.,TRBJ2-7,TRBV6-2/TRBV6-3,CASSYRDYSYEQYF,TGTGCCAGCAGTTACCGGGACTACTCCTACGAGCAGTACTTC
18,TRBD2,.,TRBJ2-1,TRBV7-9,CASSEGLAGDFSYNEQFF,TGTGCCAGCAGCGAGGGACTAGCGGGGGACTTTTCCTACAATGAGCAGTTCTTC
11,.,.,TRBJ2-3,TRBV20-1,CSARGGTKQYF,TGCAGTGCTAGAGGCGGGACAAAGCAGTATTTT
15,TRBD2,.,TRBJ2-3,TRBV18,CASSPLTSGMDTQYF,TGTGCCAGCTCACCATTGACTAGCGGGATGGATACGCAGTATTTT
14,TRBD1,.,TRBJ1-2,TRBV7-2,CASSVTGGSYGYTF,TGTGCCAGCAGCGTTACAGGGGGTTCCTATGGCTACACCTTC
16,.,.,TRBJ2-3,TRBV5-1,CASSWTARGGTDTQYF,TGCGCCAGCAGCTGGACTGCCCGCGGGGGCACAGATACGCAGTATTTT
16,TRBD1,.,TRBJ1-1,TRBV18,CASSENVGQGGTEAFF,TGTGCCAGCTCAGAAAACGTCGGACAGGGAGGAACTGAAGCTTTCTTT
14,.,.,TRBJ1-2,TRBV6-2/TRBV6-3,CASRRVFDSIGYTF,TGTGCCAGCCGCCGGGTTTTTGACTCTATTGGCTACACCTTC
15,.,few,TRBJ2-7,TRBV11-3,CASSTIGLISYEQYF,TGTGCCAGCAGCACCATAGGACTCATATCCTACGAGCAGTACTTC
15,TRBD2,.,TRBJ2-5,TRBV9,CASSVSERGIGTQYF,TGTGCCAGCAGCGTATCTGAGCGGGGGATAGGGACCCAGTACTTC
14,.,.,TRBJ1-1,TRBV5-1,CASSYRGGNTEAFF,TGCGCCAGCAGTTATAGGGGCGGTAACACTGAAGCTTTCTTT
15,TRBD1,.,TRBJ2-7,TRBV4-2,CASSQGDRDSYEQYF,TGTGCCAGCAGCCAAGGTGACAGGGATTCCTACGAGCAGTACTTC